This T cell receptor beta chain was obtained from a study of T cell responses to AZD1222 COVID-19 vaccine. General observations from the study: White British ancestry dominated among donors, who included more females, and clonal diversity was possibly underestimated.

Here immunoSEQ multiplex PCR was the method, and the copy in TCRdb shows in-frame clones only, minus some. The sample has approximately 77,000 clones; 90% to 95% are singletons. Germline V gene lookup returns CDR1 WSHSY and CDR2 SAAADI. There are 14 residues in the CDR3. The germline V and J ends were trimmed by 5 bases and 4 bases, with 11 bases remaining between them. On this clone: Its specificity is not known.

This clonotype originated in an adult in good health. This specimen was peripheral blood, taken on day 0 of MenACWY control vaccination. The rearrangement uses TRBV10-2 and TRBJ1-4; D call uncertain. The CDR3 is CASSRGTLNEKLFF. Written as DNA, the CDR3 is TGCGCCAGCAGTCGTGGCACGCTTAATGAAAAACTGTTTTTT.